One and the same sample provided the 5 T cell receptor beta chains below, sequenced in a study of CD8 T cells in ankylosing spondylitis. The study's findings and limits: Apparently characteristic of ankylosing spondylitis blood was a TCR beta motif (about 8 highly homologous variants).

No cognate antigen is known for these TCRs. TCRdb re-derived calls from the 5' RACE reads in MiXCR, one entry per CDR3 protein. The table includes hundreds of thousands of distinct CDR3 sequences, 26% detected once. The source material was blood, either unsorted or a sorted T cell fraction (not recorded which). All receptors derive from a male donor with ankylosing spondylitis.

The genes are TRBV6-1 and TRBJ2-3; TRBD2 matches 10 bases. The junction had 14 bases not matched to a gene; V was cut back by 6 bases and J by 11 bases. CDR1 and CDR2 from the germline V gene are MNHNS and SASEGT. The CDR3 covers 15 residues. CDR3 region: CASRQRAGGPVGQYF. The CDR3 DNA is TGTGCCAGCAGACAACGAGCGGGAGGGCCGGTAGGGCAGTATTTT.

This clonotype has a handful of counts. The V gene is TRBV20-1, the J gene TRBJ2-3; D not certain. The V end lost 5 bases, the J end lost 6 bases, and 12 bases lay between the germline ends. The CDR3 covers 12 residues. Per germline, CDR1 DFQATT and CDR2 SNEGSKA (reference sequence). The CDR3, as DNA: TGCAGTGCTCTACAAACTTCGGATACGCAGTATTTT. It translates to CSALQTSDTQYF.

Only a few counts were recorded for this clonotype. The chain combines TRBV28 with TRBJ2-3; 11 nucleotides match TRBD2. Germline assignment: CDR1 MDHEN and CDR2 SYDVKM. The CDR3 length is 15 residues. J was trimmed by 4 bases and V by 6 bases; bases with no gene match: 6. CDR3 bases: TGTGCCAGCAGCCGTAGCGGGAGGGCCCCAGATACGCAGTATTTT. Its translation: CASSRSGRAPDTQYF.

This clonotype has only a few counts. The chain couples TRBV5-1 to TRBJ2-1, with 9 bases identical to TRBD1. Per germline, CDR1 SGHRS and CDR2 YFSETQ. The CDR3 has 14 amino acids. The ends lost 7 bases at V and 3 bases at J; junction bases unmatched: 5. CDR3 in DNA: TGCGCCAGCGGTCAGGGACAGGGCTACAATGAGCAGTTCTTC. It yields the protein CASGQGQGYNEQFF. Based on the CDR3 plus reference TRBV5-1 and TRBJ2-1, the full variable domain is KAGVTQTPRYLIKTRGQQVTLSCSPISGHRSVSWYQQTPGQGLQFLFEYFSETQRNKGNFPGRFSGRQFSNSRSEMNVSTLELGDSALYLCASGQGQGYNEQFFGPGTRLTVL.

This clonotype was seen a few times. The J gene is TRBJ1-5, the V gene TRBV20-1, with D uncertain. CDR1 DFQATT and CDR2 SNEGSKA come from the germline V gene (reference sequence). The CDR3 is 15 residues long. V lost 3 bases to trimming and J lost 0 bases, with 12 bases between them. CDR3 nucleotides: TGCAGTGCTAGTGGCGAGGGTTATAGCAATCAGCCCCAGCATTTT. It codes for CSASGEGYSNQPQHF.